A single count supports the clone carrying this T cell receptor (beta chain). Authors' processing steps: Amplified reference gene primers provided the basis for estimating nucleated cell counts. Measured with immunoSEQ multiplex PCR; TCRdb has only the in-frame clones, and not every one. V, J and clone size are taken as reported in that table, and D and trimming were inferred from the DNA itself. Among around 190,000 clones listed, 80% to 90% were seen once. The sample originates from a study of blood T cell repertoires in COVID-19. Study summary: COVID-19 samples collected from the United States, Italy and Spain covered acute and convalescent phases.

Per germline, CDR1 LNHDA and CDR2 SQIVND (reference sequence). CDR3 size: 14 residues. Trimming took 3 bases from V and 4 from J, leaving 10 bases between them. The chain has TRBV19 and TRBJ1-5; D unresolved. This TCR was recovered from a man in his fifties or sixties with active or convalescent COVID-19. What was sequenced was peripheral blood. This CDR3 reads CASSIPLLNQPQHF. The CDR3, as DNA: TGTGCCAGTAGTATCCCACTATTGAATCAGCCCCAGCATTTT.